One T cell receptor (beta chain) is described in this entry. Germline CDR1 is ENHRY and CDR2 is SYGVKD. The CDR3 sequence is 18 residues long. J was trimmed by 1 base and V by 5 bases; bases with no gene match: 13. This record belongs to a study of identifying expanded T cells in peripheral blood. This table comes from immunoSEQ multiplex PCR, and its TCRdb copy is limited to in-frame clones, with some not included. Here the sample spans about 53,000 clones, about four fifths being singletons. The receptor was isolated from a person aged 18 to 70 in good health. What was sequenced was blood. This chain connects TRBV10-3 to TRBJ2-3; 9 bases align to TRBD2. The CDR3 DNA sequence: TGTGCCATCAGTCCCTCAAACGGTGTAGCGGGGGGCACAGATACGCAGTATTTT. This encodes CAISPSNGVAGGTDTQYF.